This T cell receptor (beta chain) was identified in a study of CD8 T cells in Susac syndrome. Germline assignment: CDR1 MNHEY and CDR2 SMNVEV (reference sequence). This CDR3 has 16 residues. After removal of 0 bases from V and 3 bases from J, the junction contained 4 bases not matched to a gene. Random hexamers were used to reverse transcribe an amount of 0.5 to 1 ug RNA. A multiplex approach, immunoSEQ multiplex PCR, amplified TCR beta CDR3 across 54 Vbeta and 13 Jbeta. TCRdb independently ran MiXCR on the immunoSEQ multiplex PCR reads; one entry per CDR3 protein. The sample holds a few hundred thousand distinct CDR3 sequences; around 85% are singletons and the top ten take about 0.12%.

Input material: CD8+ T cells from PBMCs. This chain uses TRBV27 with TRBJ2-1, with TRBD2 matching 8 bases. This TCR was recovered from a human donor with multiple sclerosis. CDR3 region: CASSLSSGNFYNEQFF. The CDR3 region has the DNA TGTGCCAGCAGTTTATCTAGCGGGAACTTCTACAATGAGCAGTTCTTC.